What follows are 21 T cell receptor beta chains derived from one specimen sequenced in a study of cytomegalovirus exposure and HLA in healthy donors. The primer mix had 60 Vbeta and 13 Jbeta primers. Clones were read by immunoSEQ multiplex PCR, and TCRdb kept only the in-frame ones, dropping some. The table has over 150,000 clones, 77% seen once. Material for sequencing was PBMCs. The receptor set was obtained from a woman aged 25 to 45 in good health and CMV-seropositive.

The gene calls are TRBV7-9 and TRBJ2-7; D is ambiguous. V was pared by 5 bases and J by 3 bases, with 20 bases between. The CDR3 is 16 amino acids. From germline, CDR1 is SEHNR and CDR2 FQNEAQ (reference sequence). Here the CDR3 DNA reads TGTGCCAGCAGCGATGCCTCAACCCGAATCGGCTACGAGCAGTACTTC. It codes for CASSDASTRIGYEQYF.

CDR3 coding DNA: TGTGCCAGCAGTTGGGGACTAGCGGATAAGAGAACCCAGTACTTC. This encodes CASSWGLADKRTQYF. The V call is TRBV27, the J call TRBJ2-5, with TRBD2 identical over 11 bases. The germline V gene has CDR1 MNHEY and CDR2 SMNVEV (reference sequence). After removal of 4 bases from V and 8 bases from J, the junction contained 9 bases not matched to a gene. CDR3 length equals 15 residues.

The chain uses TRBV29-1 and TRBJ1-5; 9 bases map to TRBD1. V gave up 4 bases and J gave up 7 bases; unmatched junction bases: 2. There are 12 residues in the CDR3. The germline gives CDR1 SQVTM, CDR2 ANQGSEA. The CDR3 DNA reads as TGCAGCGTTGGACAGGGGGGACAGCCCCAGCATTTT. Residues: CSVGQGGQPQHF.

V is TRBV5-1 and J is TRBJ2-3; 9 bases fit TRBD2. The trim removed 0 bases at V and 4 bases at J, leaving 6 bases unmatched. The germline V gene encodes CDR1 SGHRS and CDR2 YFSETQ. There are 16 residues in the CDR3. This chain's CDR3 is CASSLEASGIADTQYF. The DNA of the CDR3 is TGCGCCAGCAGCTTGGAGGCTAGCGGGATTGCAGATACGCAGTATTTT.

In this sample, this clone turned up once. The V gene is TRBV30, the J gene TRBJ1-2, with no clear D. Germline V gene sequence: CDR1 GTSNPN, CDR2 SVGIG (reference sequence). V shed 0 bases and J shed 2 bases, with 7 bases lying between them. This CDR3 has 13 amino acids. CDR3 in DNA: TGTGCCTGGAGTGTAAGAGGGAACTATGGCTACACCTTC. This encodes CAWSVRGNYGYTF.

This clone was seen a handful of times. V and J are TRBV7-9 and TRBJ2-5; 9 nucleotides align to TRBD1. J lost 5 bases, V lost 3 bases, and 4 bases had no gene match. CDR3 length: 14 amino acids. Germline-derived CDR1 and CDR2 are SEHNR and FQNEAQ (reference sequence). Written as DNA, the CDR3 is TGTGCCAGCAGCTTGGACAGGGGAATGGAGACCCAGTACTTC. Its translation is CASSLDRGMETQYF.

CDR3: CASSYSNKYTDTQYF. CDR3 sequence (DNA): TGTGCCAGCAGTTACTCGAACAAATACACAGATACGCAGTATTTT. The chain uses TRBV6-5 and TRBJ2-3; D is unclear. Looked up from germline, CDR1 is MNHEY and CDR2 is SVGAGI. Trimming took off 0 bases at V and 2 bases at J, with 9 bases between the two ends. The CDR3 spans 15 residues.

The V call is TRBV30, the J call TRBJ1-2, with 9 bases aligning to TRBD1. Germline assignment: CDR1 GTSNPN and CDR2 SVGIG (reference sequence). Trimming at V came to 4 bases and at J to 5 bases, leaving 11 bases not matched to a gene. This CDR3 has 15 amino acids. For the CDR3, the DNA is TGTGCCTGGACAACAAGCCCGACAGGGGGTTATGGCTACACCTTC. Translating it yields CAWTTSPTGGYGYTF.

The chain recombines TRBV30 with TRBJ2-7; 7 bases are a match to TRBD2. J was trimmed by 5 bases and V by 2 bases; bases with no gene match: 9. Germline V gene lookup returns CDR1 GTSNPN and CDR2 SVGIG (reference sequence). CDR3 size: 14 residues. CDR3 DNA: TGTGCCTGGAGTAGTGGCGGGAGTTCCAACGAGCAGTACTTC. It translates to CAWSSGGSSNEQYF.

The rearrangement uses TRBV6-6 and TRBJ2-7, with a tentative D call TRBD1 (6 bases). V was pared by 5 bases and J by 2 bases, with 19 bases between. Germline V gene data show CDR1 as MNHNY and CDR2 as SVGAGI (reference sequence). The CDR3 loop spans 16 amino acids. CDR3 protein: CASSIGAGEIAYEQYF. CDR3 sequence (DNA): TGTGCCAGCAGTATAGGAGCAGGGGAAATCGCCTACGAGCAGTACTTC.

The J gene is TRBJ2-1, the V gene TRBV15; D might be TRBD2 (5 bases). The CDR3 totals 13 residues. Germline lookup yields CDR1 LNHNV and CDR2 YYDKDF (reference sequence). The V end lost 0 bases, the J end lost 7 bases, and 7 bases lay between the germline ends. The CDR3 sequence: CATSRDPGNEQFF. The CDR3 region has the DNA TGTGCCACCAGCAGAGATCCGGGAAATGAGCAGTTCTTC.

The chain has TRBV4-1 and TRBJ2-2, with a tentative D call TRBD2 (6 bases). This CDR3 is 15 amino acids long. V dropped 1 base and J dropped 8 bases, with 14 bases sitting between them. Germline values: CDR1 MGHRA, CDR2 YSYEKL. The CDR3 spells CASSQVASVIGELFF. The DNA of the CDR3 is TGCGCCAGCAGCCAAGTAGCTAGCGTTATAGGGGAGCTGTTTTTT.

This chain joins TRBV7-2 and TRBJ2-2; D possibly corresponds to TRBD1 (5 bases). V was cut by 3 bases and J by 5 bases, with 13 bases left in between. The CDR3 consists of 15 residues. Looked up from germline, CDR1 is SGHTA and CDR2 is FQGNSA. DNA for the CDR3: TGTGCCAGCAGCTTGCGTGGGGCGCGGACCGGGGAGCTGTTTTTT. It translates to CASSLRGARTGELFF.

The V call is TRBV11-2, the J call TRBJ2-7; no definite D call. The length of the CDR3 is 14 residues. Per germline, CDR1 SGHAT and CDR2 FQNNGV. V dropped 1 base and J dropped 3 bases, with 10 bases sitting between them. CDR3 coding DNA: TGTGCCAGCAGCTTAGTCTACCGGTTCTACGAGCAGTACTTC. Translating gives CASSLVYRFYEQYF.

V usage is TRBV12-5 and J usage is TRBJ2-7; 12 bases line up with TRBD2. V lost 2 bases and J lost 7; bases outside the gene matches: 3. The CDR3 is 14 amino acids. The germline V gene has CDR1 LGHNT and CDR2 FRNRAP. The CDR3 loop reads CASGLYGLAGEQYF. The CDR3 DNA reads TGTGCTAGTGGTTTGTACGGACTAGCGGGGGAGCAGTACTTC. The full variable domain, completed using reference TRBV12-5 and TRBJ2-7, is DARVTQTPRHKVTEMGQEVTMRCQPILGHNTVFWYRQTMMQGLELLAYFRNRAPLDDSGMPKDRFSAEMPDATLATLKIQPSEPRDSAVYFCASGLYGLAGEQYFGPGTRLTVT.

The V call is TRBV11-3, the J call TRBJ2-3; no definite D call. The CDR3 is 16 amino acids. V was shortened by 1 base and J by 0 bases, with 11 bases between the two germline ends. Per germline, CDR1 SGHNT and CDR2 YENEEA. The CDR3 bases are TGTGCCAGCAGCTTAGGACTGGAGCCTAGCACAGATACGCAGTATTTT. Protein: CASSLGLEPSTDTQYF.

The V and J genes are TRBV4-2 and TRBJ2-1; the match to TRBD2 covers 12 bases. The CDR3 length is 19 residues. V trimming: 1 base; J trimming: 0 bases; junction bases outside the gene matches: 7. Per germline, CDR1 LGHNA and CDR2 YNFKEQ. CDR3 in amino acids: CASSQVGLAGGPSYNEQFF. In DNA form, the CDR3 reads TGTGCCAGCAGCCAAGTAGGCCTAGCGGGAGGGCCCTCCTACAATGAGCAGTTCTTC.

The count of this clone is one. This chain connects TRBV29-1 to TRBJ1-1, with a weak D call TRBD1 (6 bases). Germline V gene data show CDR1 as SQVTM and CDR2 as ANQGSEA. The CDR3 contains 15 residues. V lost 5 bases to trimming and J lost 4 bases, with 20 bases between them. CDR3 coding DNA: TGCAGCGTTCCCCAGCGACAGGCCGCTTCCACTGAAGCTTTCTTT. It encodes CSVPQRQAASTEAFF.

The chain uses TRBV7-9 and TRBJ1-1, with a tentative D call TRBD1 (5 bases). Germline V gene lookup returns CDR1 SEHNR and CDR2 FQNEAQ (reference sequence). The germline V and J ends were trimmed by 2 bases and 11 bases, with 27 bases remaining between them. This CDR3 region has 17 residues. As DNA, the CDR3 is TGTGCCAGCAGCTTAACGGGGGAAGGAGTGGGTGTTGTTCGGGCTTTCTTT. Translated, it gives CASSLTGEGVGVVRAFF.

The chain has TRBV28 and TRBJ1-5; tentative D call: TRBD1 (6 bases). The germline CDR1 and CDR2 sequences are MDHEN and SYDVKM. Between the trimmed V and J ends, which lost 7 bases and 0 bases, there was a span of 16 bases. This CDR3 spans 16 amino acids. CDR3 region: CASTPRGHLSNQPQHF. CDR3 in DNA: TGTGCCAGCACCCCTAGGGGACACCTTAGCAATCAGCCCCAGCATTTT.

This clone was observed once. This chain uses TRBV5-6 with TRBJ2-4; D gene uncertain. This CDR3 contains 16 residues. CDR1 SGHDT and CDR2 YYEEEE come from the germline V gene. Trimming pared 5 bases from V and 1 base from J, leaving 16 bases between. The CDR3 region is CASRDGPIRAKNIQYF. The CDR3 coding sequence is TGTGCCAGCAGGGATGGGCCCATTAGGGCCAAAAACATTCAGTACTTC.